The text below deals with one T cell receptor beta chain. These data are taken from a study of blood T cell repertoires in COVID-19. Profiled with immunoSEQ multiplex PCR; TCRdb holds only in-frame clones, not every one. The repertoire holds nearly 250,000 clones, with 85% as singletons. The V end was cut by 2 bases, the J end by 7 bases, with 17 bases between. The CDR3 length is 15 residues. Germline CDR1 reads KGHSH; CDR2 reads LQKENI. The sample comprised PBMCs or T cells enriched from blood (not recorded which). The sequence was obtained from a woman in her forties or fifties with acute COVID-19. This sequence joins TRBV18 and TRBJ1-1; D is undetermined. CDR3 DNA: TGTGCCAGCTCACCAACCCCAGCGTCTGGTGGTGAAGCTTTCTTT. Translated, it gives CASSPTPASGGEAFF.